The source of this T cell receptor (beta chain) is a study of shared clonotypes between healthy human individuals. At the level of the study: Plates per donor: three CD4 naive, three CD4 memory, two CD8 naive, one CD8 memory.

Germline loops: CDR1 MNHEY, CDR2 SVGAGI. The CDR3 sequence is 15 residues long. V was clipped by 5 bases and J by 0 bases; unmatched bases: 1. The data were produced by immunoSEQ multiplex PCR, yet TCRdb's version contains in-frame clones alone and is incomplete. Among approximately 940,000 clones, approximately 80% were seen once, and the ten largest hold roughly 1.5%. This receptor was identified in a man aged 18-30 years in good health. V gene TRBV6-5 combines with J gene TRBJ1-5; 10 bases are shared with TRBD1. The sample comprised memory CD4+ T cells sorted from blood. Regarding subset: CD45RA-negative fraction. CDR3 nucleotide sequence: TGTGCCAGCAGTCGACAGGGGGCTAGCAATCAGCCCCAGCATTTT. It specifies CASSRQGASNQPQHF.